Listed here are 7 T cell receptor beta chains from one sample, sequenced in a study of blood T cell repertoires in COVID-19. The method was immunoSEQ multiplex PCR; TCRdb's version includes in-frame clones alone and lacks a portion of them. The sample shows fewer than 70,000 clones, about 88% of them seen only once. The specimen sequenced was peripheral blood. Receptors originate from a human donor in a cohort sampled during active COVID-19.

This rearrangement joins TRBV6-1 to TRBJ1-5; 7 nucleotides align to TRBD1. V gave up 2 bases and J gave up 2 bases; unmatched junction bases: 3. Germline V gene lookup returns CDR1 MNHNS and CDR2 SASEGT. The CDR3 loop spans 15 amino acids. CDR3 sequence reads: CASSEQGGGNQPQHF. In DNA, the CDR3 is TGTGCCAGCAGTGAACAGGGGGGAGGCAATCAGCCCCAGCATTTT.

In DNA form, the CDR3 reads TGCAGCGTTGAACCAGGGGGCTCTGGAAACACCATATATTTT. Translating gives CSVEPGGSGNTIYF. The chain employs TRBV29-1 and TRBJ1-3, with 7 bases that match TRBD1. This CDR3 has 14 residues. V was clipped by 2 bases and J by 0 bases; unmatched bases: 1. The germline V gene encodes CDR1 SQVTM and CDR2 ANQGSEA.

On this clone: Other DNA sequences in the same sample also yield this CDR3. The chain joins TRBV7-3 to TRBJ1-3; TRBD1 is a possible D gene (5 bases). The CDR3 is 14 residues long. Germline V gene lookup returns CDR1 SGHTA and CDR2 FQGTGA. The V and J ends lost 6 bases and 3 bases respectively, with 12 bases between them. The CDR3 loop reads CASSPGPGGNTIYF. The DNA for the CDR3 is TGTGCCAGCAGTCCAGGGCCTGGTGGAAACACCATATATTTT.

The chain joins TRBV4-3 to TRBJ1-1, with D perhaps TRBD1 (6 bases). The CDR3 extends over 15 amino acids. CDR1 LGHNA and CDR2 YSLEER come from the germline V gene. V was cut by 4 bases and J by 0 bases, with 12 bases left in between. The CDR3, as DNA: TGCGCCAGCAGCCGACAGGACAGCCTGAACACTGAAGCTTTCTTT. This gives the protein CASSRQDSLNTEAFF.

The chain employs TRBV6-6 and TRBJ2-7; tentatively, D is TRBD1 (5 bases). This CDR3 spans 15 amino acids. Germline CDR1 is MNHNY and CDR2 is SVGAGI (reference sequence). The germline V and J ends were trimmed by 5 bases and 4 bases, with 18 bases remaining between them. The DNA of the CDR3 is TGTGCCAGCAGTAGGGTCCGCCAGGGTTCGTACGAGCAGTACTTC. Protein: CASSRVRQGSYEQYF.

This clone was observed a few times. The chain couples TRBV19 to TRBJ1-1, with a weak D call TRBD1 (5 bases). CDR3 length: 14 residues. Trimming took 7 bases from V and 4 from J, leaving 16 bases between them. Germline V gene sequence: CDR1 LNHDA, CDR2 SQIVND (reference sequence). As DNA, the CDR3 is TGTGCCAGTACCCCGGGCAGGGAAGTCACTGAAGCTTTCTTT. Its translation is CASTPGREVTEAFF.

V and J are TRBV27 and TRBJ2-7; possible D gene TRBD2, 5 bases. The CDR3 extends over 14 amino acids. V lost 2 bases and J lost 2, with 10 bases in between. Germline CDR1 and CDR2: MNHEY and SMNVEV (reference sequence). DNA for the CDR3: TGTGCCAGCAGTTTAGCGGGCAATACCTACGAGCAGTACTTC. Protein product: CASSLAGNTYEQYF.